The 10 T cell receptor beta chains below all came from one sample that was sequenced in a study of T cells in Graves' hyperthyroidism and ophthalmopathy (dated by TCRdb to about 2019). Libraries were built with multiplex PCR. The sample was run on an Illumina HiSeq 2000. Amplification of TCR beta CDR3 regions was carried out from RNA transcripts. The TCR CDR3 was subjected to a first round of RT-PCR using the HTBI primer set and the Qiagen OneStep RT-PCR kit. The public reads were quality trimmed at Q25 with fastp and then assembled into clones with MiXCR by TCRdb, keeping productive beta chains. When rows share a CDR3 protein, they turn into one entry using the most common DNA and genes. Across this sample there are a few hundred thousand distinct CDR3 sequences, with approximately 25% seen only once. The ten most abundant clones make up 73% of the sample. Source material: blood. These receptors all stem from a man over 45 with Graves' hyperthyroidism.

V gene TRBV6-5 combines with J gene TRBJ2-1; TRBD1 or TRBD2 may be the D gene (5 bases each). Germline CDR1 reads MNHEY; CDR2 reads SVGAGI. V was cut by 2 bases and J by 3 bases, with 11 bases left in between. The CDR3 loop spans 15 amino acids. This CDR3 reads CASSYSGDGYNEQFF. Written as DNA, the CDR3 is TGTGCCAGCAGTTACAGTGGGGACGGCTACAATGAGCAGTTCTTC.

The gene calls are TRBV27 and TRBJ1-3, with unresolved D. Germline V gene lookup returns CDR1 MNHEY and CDR2 SMNVEV (reference sequence). V dropped 3 bases and J dropped 8 bases, with 14 bases sitting between them. The CDR3 totals 14 residues. In DNA form, the CDR3 reads TGTGCCAGCAGTTTGGGAAGATGGTCGGACACCATATATTTT. This translates into CASSLGRWSDTIYF.

This chain links TRBV7-9 with TRBJ1-4; no firm D call. CDR3 length: 15 amino acids. Germline lookup yields CDR1 SEHNR and CDR2 FQNEAQ (reference sequence). Between the trimmed V and J ends, which lost 1 base and 7 bases, there was a span of 13 bases. The CDR3 protein is CASSLGSVVLEKLFF. Here the CDR3 DNA reads TGTGCCAGCAGCTTAGGGAGCGTTGTCCTTGAAAAACTGTTTTTT.

The rearrangement links TRBV3-1 to TRBJ1-1; D is uncertain. The V end was cut by 5 bases, the J end by 0 bases, with 13 bases between. CDR3 length equals 15 residues. Germline V gene sequence: CDR1 LGHDT, CDR2 YNNKEL (reference sequence). CDR3 loop: CASSERPLMNTEAFF. The CDR3 nucleotides read TGTGCCAGCAGCGAACGACCCTTAATGAACACTGAAGCTTTCTTT.

A word on this clonotype: At one boundary the junction diverges from the germline segment, which might be a read error. The chain employs TRBV29-1 and TRBJ2-6, with TRBD1 as a possible D gene (5 bases). CDR3 length equals 19 residues. Germline values: CDR1 SQVTM, CDR2 ANQGSEA. This chain's CDR3 is CSVEDPWTPTPSGANVLTF. For the CDR3, the DNA is TGCAGCGTTGAAGATCCCTGGACACCCACCCCATCTGGGGCCAACGTCCTGACCTTC. Variable domain in full (rest from reference TRBV29-1 and TRBJ2-6): SAVISQKPSRDICQRGTSLTIQCQVDSQVTMMFWYRQQPGQSLTLIATANQGSEATYESGFVIDKFPISRPNLTFSTLTVSNMSPEDSSIYLCSVEDPWTPTPSGANVLTFGAGSRLTVL.

In this sample, this clonotype turned up a few times. The rearrangement joins TRBV2 to TRBJ1-1, with unresolved D. V shed 6 bases and J shed 1 base, with 12 bases lying between them. The CDR3 totals 14 residues. Germline loops: CDR1 SNHLY, CDR2 FYNNEI. The CDR3 nucleotides read TGTGCCAGCAGCCGGGTCCCCCAGAACACTGAAGCTTTCTTT. Amino acids: CASSRVPQNTEAFF.

This clonotype was recorded many times. V usage is TRBV28 and J usage is TRBJ2-3; D might be TRBD1 or TRBD2, each matching 5 bases. Germline-derived CDR1 and CDR2 are MDHEN and SYDVKM. The CDR3 has 15 residues. Trimming removed 2 bases from V and 5 bases from J, with 14 bases in between. CDR3 loop: CASSLLPGAGDTQYF. CDR3 sequence (DNA): TGTGCCAGCAGTTTACTCCCCGGGGCAGGAGATACGCAGTATTTT.

This clonotype was recorded at least ten times. The chain has TRBV28 and TRBJ1-1, with D possibly being TRBD1 (5 bases). The length of the CDR3 is 15 residues. The V and J ends lost 5 bases and 6 bases respectively, with 19 bases between them. In germline, CDR1 is MDHEN, CDR2 SYDVKM. CDR3 loop: CASSAGTGRWAEAFF. Written as DNA, the CDR3 is TGTGCCAGCAGTGCTGGGACCGGGCGTTGGGCTGAAGCTTTCTTT.

This clonotype was detected only once. The chain recombines TRBV5-1 with TRBJ2-7; D is perhaps TRBD1 (6 bases). Between the trimmed V and J ends, which lost 1 base and 0 bases, there was a span of 17 bases. Germline V CDR1 and CDR2: SGHRS, YFSETQ. This CDR3 contains 17 residues. CDR3 protein: CASSLYRANRDSYEQYF. CDR3 bases: TGCGCCAGCAGCTTGTATCGAGCGAACAGGGACTCCTACGAGCAGTACTTC.

At least ten counts were recorded for this clonotype. The chain uses TRBV5-1 and TRBJ2-3, with 14 bases fitting TRBD2. The CDR3 is 20 residues long. J lost 4 bases, V lost 1 base, and 14 bases had no gene match. From germline, CDR1 is SGHRS and CDR2 YFSETQ. CDR3 loop: CASSLWGMTSGRALADTQYF. Written as DNA, the CDR3 is TGCGCCAGCAGCTTGTGGGGGATGACTAGCGGGAGGGCCCTCGCAGATACGCAGTATTTT.